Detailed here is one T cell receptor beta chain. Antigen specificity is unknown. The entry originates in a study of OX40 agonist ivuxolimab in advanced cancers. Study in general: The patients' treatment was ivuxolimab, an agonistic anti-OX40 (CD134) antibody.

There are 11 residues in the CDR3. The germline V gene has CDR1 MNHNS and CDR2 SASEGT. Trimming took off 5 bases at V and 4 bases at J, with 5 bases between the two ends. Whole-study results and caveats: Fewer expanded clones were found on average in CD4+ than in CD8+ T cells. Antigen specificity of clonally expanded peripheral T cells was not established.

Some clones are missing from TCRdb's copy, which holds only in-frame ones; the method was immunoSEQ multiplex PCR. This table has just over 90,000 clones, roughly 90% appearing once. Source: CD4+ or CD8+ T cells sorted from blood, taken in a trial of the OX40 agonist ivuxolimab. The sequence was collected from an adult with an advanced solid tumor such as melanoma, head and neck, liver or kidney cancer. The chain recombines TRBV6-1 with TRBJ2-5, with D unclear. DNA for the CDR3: TGTGCCAGCAGTTATTCAGAGACCCAGTACTTC. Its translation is CASSYSETQYF.